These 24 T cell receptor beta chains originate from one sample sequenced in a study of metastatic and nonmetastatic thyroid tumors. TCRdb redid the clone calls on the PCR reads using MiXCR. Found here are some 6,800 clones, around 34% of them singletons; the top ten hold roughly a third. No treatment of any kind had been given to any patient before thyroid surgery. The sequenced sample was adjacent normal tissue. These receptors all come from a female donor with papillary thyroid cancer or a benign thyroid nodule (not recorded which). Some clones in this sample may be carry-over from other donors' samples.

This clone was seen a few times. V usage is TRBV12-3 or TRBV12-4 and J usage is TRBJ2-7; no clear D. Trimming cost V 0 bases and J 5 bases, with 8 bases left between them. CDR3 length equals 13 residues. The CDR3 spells CASSLAQGHEQYF. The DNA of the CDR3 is TGTGCCAGCAGTTTAGCGCAAGGGCACGAGCAGTACTTC.

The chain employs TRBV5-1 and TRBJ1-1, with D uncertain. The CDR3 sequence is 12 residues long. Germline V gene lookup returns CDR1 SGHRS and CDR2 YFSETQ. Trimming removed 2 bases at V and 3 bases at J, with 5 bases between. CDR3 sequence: CASSFSDTEAFF. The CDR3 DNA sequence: TGCGCCAGCAGCTTCAGTGACACTGAAGCTTTCTTT.

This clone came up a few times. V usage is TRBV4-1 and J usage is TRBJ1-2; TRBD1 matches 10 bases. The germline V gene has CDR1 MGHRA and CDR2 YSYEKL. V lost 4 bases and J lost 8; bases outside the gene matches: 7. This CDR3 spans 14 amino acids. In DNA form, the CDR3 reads TGCGCCAGCAGCCCCCTCGACAGGGGGCAGGGCTACACCTTC. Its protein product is CASSPLDRGQGYTF.

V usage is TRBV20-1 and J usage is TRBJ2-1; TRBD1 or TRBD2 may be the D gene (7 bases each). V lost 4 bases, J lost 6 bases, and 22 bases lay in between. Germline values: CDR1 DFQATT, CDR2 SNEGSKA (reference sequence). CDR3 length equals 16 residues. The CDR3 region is CSAKLRGGWVSNEQFF. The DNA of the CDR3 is TGCAGTGCTAAACTCAGGGGGGGCTGGGTGAGCAATGAGCAGTTCTTC.

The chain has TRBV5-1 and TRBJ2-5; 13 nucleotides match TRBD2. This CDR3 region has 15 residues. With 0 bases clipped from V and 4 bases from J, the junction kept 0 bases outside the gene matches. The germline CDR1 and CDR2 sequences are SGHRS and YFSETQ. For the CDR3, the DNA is TGCGCCAGCAGCTTGGGGACTAGCGGGGGAGAGACCCAGTACTTC. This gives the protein CASSLGTSGGETQYF.

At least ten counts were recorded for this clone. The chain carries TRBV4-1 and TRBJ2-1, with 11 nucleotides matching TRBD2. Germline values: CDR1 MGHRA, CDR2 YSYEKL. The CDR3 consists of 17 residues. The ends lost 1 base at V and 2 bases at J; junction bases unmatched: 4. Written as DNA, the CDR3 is TGCGCCAGCAGCCAAGGGAGTAGCGGGGGGGCCTACAATGAGCAGTTCTTC. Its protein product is CASSQGSSGGAYNEQFF.

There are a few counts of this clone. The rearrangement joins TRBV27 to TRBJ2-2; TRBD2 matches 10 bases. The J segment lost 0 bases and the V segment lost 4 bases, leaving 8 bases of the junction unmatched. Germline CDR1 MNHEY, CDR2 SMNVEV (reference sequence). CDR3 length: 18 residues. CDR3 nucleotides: TGTGCCAGCAGTTCCTGGACTAGCGGTCCCGCGAACACCGGGGAGCTGTTTTTT. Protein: CASSSWTSGPANTGELFF.

The CDR3 sequence: CASRTDSHTEAFF. The CDR3 DNA reads TGTGCCAGCAGAACCGACAGCCACACTGAAGCTTTCTTT. V is TRBV6-2 or TRBV6-3 and J is TRBJ1-1; a weak D match, TRBD1 (5 bases). CDR3 length equals 13 residues. CDR1 MNHEY and CDR2 SVGEGT come from the germline V gene. The ends were cut back, 6 bases at V and 3 bases at J, with 11 bases in the middle.

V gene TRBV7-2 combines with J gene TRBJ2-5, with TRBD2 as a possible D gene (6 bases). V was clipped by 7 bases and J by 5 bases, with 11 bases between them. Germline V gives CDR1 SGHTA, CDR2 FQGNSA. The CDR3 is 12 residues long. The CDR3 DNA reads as TGTGCCAGCACCGCGGGGTGGGAGACCCAGTACTTC. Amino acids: CASTAGWETQYF.

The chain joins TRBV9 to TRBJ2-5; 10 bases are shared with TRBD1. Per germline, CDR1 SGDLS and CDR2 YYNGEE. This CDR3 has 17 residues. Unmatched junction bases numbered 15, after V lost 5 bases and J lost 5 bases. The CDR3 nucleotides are TGTGCCAGCAGACCCACGGGACAGGGGTCTTCAGCCGAGACCCAGTACTTC. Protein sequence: CASRPTGQGSSAETQYF.

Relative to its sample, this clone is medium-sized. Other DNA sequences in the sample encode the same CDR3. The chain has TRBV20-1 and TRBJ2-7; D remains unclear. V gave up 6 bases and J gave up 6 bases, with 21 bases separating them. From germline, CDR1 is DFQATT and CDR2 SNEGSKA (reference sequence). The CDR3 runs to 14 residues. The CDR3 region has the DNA TGCAGTGCCCTCGGAGCCCAAGGGAACCGCGAGCAGTACTTC. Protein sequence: CSALGAQGNREQYF.

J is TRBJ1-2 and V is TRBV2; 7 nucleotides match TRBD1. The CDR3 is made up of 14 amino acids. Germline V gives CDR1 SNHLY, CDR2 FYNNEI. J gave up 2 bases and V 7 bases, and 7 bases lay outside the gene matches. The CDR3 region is CASNRQGPNYGYTF. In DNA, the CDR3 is TGTGCCAGCAATCGACAGGGCCCCAACTATGGCTACACCTTC.

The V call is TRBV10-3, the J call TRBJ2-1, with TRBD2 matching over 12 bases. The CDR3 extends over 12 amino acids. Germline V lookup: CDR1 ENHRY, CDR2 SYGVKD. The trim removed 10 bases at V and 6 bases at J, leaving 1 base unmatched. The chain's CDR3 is CARLAGVNEQFF. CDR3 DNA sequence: TGTGCCAGACTAGCGGGAGTCAATGAGCAGTTCTTC.

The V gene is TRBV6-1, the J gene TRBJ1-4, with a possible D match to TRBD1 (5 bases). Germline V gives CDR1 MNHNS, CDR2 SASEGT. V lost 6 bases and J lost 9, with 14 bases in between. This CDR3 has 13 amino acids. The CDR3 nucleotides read TGTGCCAGCAGCGAGGGGATACAGCAAAAACTGTTTTTT. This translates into CASSEGIQQKLFF.

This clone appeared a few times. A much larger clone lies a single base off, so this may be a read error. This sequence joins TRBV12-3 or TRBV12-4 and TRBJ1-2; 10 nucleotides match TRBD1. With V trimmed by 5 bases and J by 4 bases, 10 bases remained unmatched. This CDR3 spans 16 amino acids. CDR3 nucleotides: TGTGCCAGCAGTACGACAGGGGGCGCTGAATTCTATGGCTACACCTTC. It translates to CASSTTGGAEFYGYTF.

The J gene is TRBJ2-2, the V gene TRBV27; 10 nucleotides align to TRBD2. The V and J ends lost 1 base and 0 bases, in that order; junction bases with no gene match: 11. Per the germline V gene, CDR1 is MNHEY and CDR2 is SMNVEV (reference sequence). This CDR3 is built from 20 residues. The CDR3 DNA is TGTGCCAGCAGTTTATTCGTCAGTTCTAGCGGGGGAGCGAACACCGGGGAGCTGTTTTTT. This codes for CASSLFVSSSGGANTGELFF.

DNA for the CDR3: TGTGCCAGTAGTCCGGGACCGAGCCAAGAGACCCAGTACTTC. Protein product: CASSPGPSQETQYF. This chain joins TRBV19 and TRBJ2-5; either TRBD1 or TRBD2 may supply D (5 bases each). There are 14 residues in the CDR3. The ends were cut back, 5 bases at V and 1 base at J, with 11 bases in the middle. Germline CDR1 is LNHDA and CDR2 is SQIVND (reference sequence).

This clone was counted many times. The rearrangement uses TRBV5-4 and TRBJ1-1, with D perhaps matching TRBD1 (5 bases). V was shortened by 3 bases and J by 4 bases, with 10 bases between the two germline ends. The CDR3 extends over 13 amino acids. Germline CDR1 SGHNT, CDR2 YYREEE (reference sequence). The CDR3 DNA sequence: TGTGCCAGCAGCTCCGTGGGGGGCACTGAAGCTTTCTTT. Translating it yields CASSSVGGTEAFF.

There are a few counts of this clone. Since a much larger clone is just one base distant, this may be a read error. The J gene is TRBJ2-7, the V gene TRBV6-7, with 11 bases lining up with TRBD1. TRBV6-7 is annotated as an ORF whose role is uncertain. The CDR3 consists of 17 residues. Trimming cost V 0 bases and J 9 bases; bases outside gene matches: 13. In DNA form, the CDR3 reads TGTGCCAGCAGTTACTCGGGACCGGGACAGGGGGTATTCTTGCAGTACTTC. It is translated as CASSYSGPGQGVFLQYF.

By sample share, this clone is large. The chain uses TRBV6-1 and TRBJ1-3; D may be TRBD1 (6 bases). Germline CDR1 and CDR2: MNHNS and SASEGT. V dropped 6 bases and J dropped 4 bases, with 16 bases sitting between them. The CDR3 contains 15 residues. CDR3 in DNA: TGTGCCAGCAGGGTCTCGGGGGCTGGAGGAAACACCATATATTTT. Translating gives CASRVSGAGGNTIYF.

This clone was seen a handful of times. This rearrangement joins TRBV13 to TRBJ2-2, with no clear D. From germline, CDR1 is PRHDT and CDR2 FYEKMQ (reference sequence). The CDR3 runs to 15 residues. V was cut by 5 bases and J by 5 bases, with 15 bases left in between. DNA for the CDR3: TGTGCCAGCAGCCCCAGAAGTTGGTTGACCGGGGAGCTGTTTTTT. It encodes CASSPRSWLTGELFF.

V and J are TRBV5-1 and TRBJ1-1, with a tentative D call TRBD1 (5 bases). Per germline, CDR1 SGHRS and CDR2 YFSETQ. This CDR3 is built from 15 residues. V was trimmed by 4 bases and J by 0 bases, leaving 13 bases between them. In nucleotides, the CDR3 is TGCGCCAGCAGCAAAGGTCCGGGGCTGAACACTGAAGCTTTCTTT. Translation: CASSKGPGLNTEAFF.

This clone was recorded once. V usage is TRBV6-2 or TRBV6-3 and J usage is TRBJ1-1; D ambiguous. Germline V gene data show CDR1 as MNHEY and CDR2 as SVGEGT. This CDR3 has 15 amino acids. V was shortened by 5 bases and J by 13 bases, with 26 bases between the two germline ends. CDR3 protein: CASSPTGVFPGDGFF. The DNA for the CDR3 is TGTGCCAGCAGTCCGACGGGTGTGTTCCCAGGTGACGGTTTCTTT.

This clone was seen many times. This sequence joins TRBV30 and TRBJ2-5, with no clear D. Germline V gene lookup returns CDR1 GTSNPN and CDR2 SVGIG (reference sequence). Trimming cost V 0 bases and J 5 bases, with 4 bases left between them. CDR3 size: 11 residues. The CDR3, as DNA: TGTGCCTGGAGTGTACCGGAGACCCAGTACTTC. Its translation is CAWSVPETQYF.